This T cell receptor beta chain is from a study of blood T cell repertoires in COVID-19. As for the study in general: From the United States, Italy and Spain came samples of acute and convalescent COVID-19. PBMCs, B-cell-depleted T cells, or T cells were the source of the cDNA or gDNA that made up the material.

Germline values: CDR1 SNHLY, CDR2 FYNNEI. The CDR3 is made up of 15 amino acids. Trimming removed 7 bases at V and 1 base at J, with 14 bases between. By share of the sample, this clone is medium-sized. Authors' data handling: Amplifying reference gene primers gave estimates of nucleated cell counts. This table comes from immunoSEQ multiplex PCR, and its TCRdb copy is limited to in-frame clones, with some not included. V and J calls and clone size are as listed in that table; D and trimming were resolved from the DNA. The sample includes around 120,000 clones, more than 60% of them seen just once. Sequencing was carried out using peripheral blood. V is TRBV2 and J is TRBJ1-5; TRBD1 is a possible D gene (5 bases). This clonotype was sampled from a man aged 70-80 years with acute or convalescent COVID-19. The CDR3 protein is CASIITAGSNQPQHF. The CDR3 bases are TGTGCCAGCATAATAACCGCAGGGAGCAATCAGCCCCAGCATTTT.